This T cell receptor (beta chain) appears in the sequencing data of a study of T cells in narcolepsy. About the study: Patients with NT1 or NT2 and healthy control donors were enrolled. Study results and limitations: Blood of same and different patients, but not healthy controls, reportedly held recurring autoreactive clonotypes. HCRT-specific and TRIB2-specific autoreactive clonotypes appeared among same-patient CSF and blood CD4+ clonotypes. Autoreactive clone sequences were missing from some blood memory CD4+ repertoires.

Data came from immunoSEQ multiplex PCR; TCRdb stores just in-frame clones and leaves some out. The sample carries 12,000 or so clones, roughly 93% recorded once. A note on this clone: No antigen is known for it.

Sequenced sample: CD45RA- memory CD4+ T cells from PBMCs. This receptor was obtained from a human donor with narcolepsy.

Here the CDR3 reads CASSGQGGGWETQYF. The CDR3 DNA follows: TGTGCCAGCAGCGGACAGGGAGGAGGGTGGGAGACCCAGTACTTC. The chain couples TRBV2 to TRBJ2-5; 8 positions match TRBD1. CDR1 SNHLY and CDR2 FYNNEI come from the germline V gene. This CDR3 is 15 amino acids long. The junction had 11 bases not matched to a gene; V was cut back by 6 bases and J by 5 bases.